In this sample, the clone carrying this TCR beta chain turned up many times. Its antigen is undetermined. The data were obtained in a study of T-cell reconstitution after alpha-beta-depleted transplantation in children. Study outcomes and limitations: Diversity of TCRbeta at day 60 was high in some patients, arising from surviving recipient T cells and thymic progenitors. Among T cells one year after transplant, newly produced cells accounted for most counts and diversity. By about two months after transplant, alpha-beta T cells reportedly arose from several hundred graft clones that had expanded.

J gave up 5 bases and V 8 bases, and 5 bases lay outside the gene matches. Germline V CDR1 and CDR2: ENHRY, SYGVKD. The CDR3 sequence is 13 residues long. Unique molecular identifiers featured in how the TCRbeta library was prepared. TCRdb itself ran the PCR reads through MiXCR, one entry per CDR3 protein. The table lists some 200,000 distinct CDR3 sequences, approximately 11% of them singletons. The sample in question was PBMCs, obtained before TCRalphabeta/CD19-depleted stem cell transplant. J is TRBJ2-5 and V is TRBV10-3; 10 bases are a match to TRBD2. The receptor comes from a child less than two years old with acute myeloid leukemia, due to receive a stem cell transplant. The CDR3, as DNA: TGTGCCATCCTAGCGGGAGAGGGGGAGACCCAGTACTTC. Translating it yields CAILAGEGETQYF.